The 4 T cell receptor beta chains reported below all come from one sample, sequenced in a study of tumor-infiltrating lymphocytes in oesophageal squamous cell carcinoma. TCRdb independently ran MiXCR on the PCR reads; one entry per CDR3 protein. The sample yields about 14,000 distinct CDR3 sequences, under 60% seen once. Sample: blood. These receptors were collected from a male donor with esophageal squamous cell carcinoma.

This clonotype was recorded a few times. The gene calls are TRBV7-8 and TRBJ2-5; 9 nucleotides match TRBD1. The J call may be mistaken, given a closer DNA end match to TRBJ2-7. Germline CDR1 reads SGHVS; CDR2 reads FQNEAQ. This CDR3 is built from 15 residues. The CDR3 loop is CASSLDRTGVDEQYF. As DNA, the CDR3 is TGTGCCAGCAGCTTAGATAGGACAGGGGTGGACGAGCAGTACTTC.

About this clonotype: A much bigger clone sits one base away, suggesting this may be a read error. The chain recombines TRBV2 with TRBJ2-5; D is possibly TRBD2 (7 bases). The DNA end favors TRBJ2-1, so the J call may be wrong. CDR3 length equals 15 residues. The V gene's germline CDR1 is SNHLY and CDR2 FYNNEI. The CDR3 coding sequence is TGTGCCAGCAGTGGGTATGGGGGGGGCCAAGAGACCCAGTTCTTC. It specifies CASSGYGGGQETQFF.

This clonotype was counted only a few times. The gene calls are TRBV9 and TRBJ2-4, with D possibly matching TRBD2 (6 bases). The J call is in doubt because the DNA end fits TRBJ2-7 better. CDR1 and CDR2 (germline): SGDLS, YYNGEE. The CDR3 covers 15 residues. The DNA of the CDR3 is TGTGCCAGCAGCCTACGCGCCGGGGGACCCTACGAGCAGTACTTC. This codes for CASSLRAGGPYEQYF.

This clonotype appeared a single time. Germline is not matched at one junction end, which may reflect a read error. The chain links TRBV7-7 to TRBJ2-4; D is uncertain. With the DNA end fitting TRBJ2-1 better, the J assignment may be wrong. Germline CDR1 is SSHAT and CDR2 is FNYEAQ (reference sequence). This CDR3 comprises 14 residues. The CDR3 region has the DNA TGTGCTAGCAGCTTATTCCCCGGGTACTATGAGCAGTTCTTC. Protein product: CASSLFPGYYEQFF.